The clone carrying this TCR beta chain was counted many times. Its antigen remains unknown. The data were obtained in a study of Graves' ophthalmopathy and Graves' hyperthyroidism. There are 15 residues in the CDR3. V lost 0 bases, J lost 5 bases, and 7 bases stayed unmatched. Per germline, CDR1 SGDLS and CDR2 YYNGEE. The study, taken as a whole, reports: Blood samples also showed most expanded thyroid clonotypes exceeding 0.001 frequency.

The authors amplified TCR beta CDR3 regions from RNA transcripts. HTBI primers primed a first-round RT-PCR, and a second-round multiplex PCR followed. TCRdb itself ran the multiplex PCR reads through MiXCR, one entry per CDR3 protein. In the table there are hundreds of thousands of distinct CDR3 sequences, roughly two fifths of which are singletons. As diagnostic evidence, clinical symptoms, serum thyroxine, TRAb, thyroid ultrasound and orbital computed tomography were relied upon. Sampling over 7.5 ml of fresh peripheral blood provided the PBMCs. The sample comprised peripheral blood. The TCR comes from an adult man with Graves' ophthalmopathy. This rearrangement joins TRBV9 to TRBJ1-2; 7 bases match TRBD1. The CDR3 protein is CASSVGGGTEYGYTF. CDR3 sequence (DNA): TGTGCCAGCAGCGTAGGTGGGGGGACAGAGTATGGCTACACCTTC.